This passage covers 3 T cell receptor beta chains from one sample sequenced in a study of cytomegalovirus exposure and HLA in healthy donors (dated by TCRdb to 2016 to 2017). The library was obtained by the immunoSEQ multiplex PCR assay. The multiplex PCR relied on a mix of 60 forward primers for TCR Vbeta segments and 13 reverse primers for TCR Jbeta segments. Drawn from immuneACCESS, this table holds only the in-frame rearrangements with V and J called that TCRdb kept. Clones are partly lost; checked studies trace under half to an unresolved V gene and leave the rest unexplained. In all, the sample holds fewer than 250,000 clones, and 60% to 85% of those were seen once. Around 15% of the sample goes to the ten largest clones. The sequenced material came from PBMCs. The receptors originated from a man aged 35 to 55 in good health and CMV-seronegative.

The CDR3 spells CASSLFDTKNSPLHF. DNA of the CDR3: TGTGCCAGCAGCCTGTTCGACACCAAAAATTCACCCCTCCACTTT. The chain carries TRBV6-5 and TRBJ1-6; D is unclear. The V end was cut by 6 bases, the J end by 7 bases, with 16 bases between. The CDR3 is 15 amino acids. CDR1 and CDR2 from the germline V gene are MNHEY and SVGAGI.

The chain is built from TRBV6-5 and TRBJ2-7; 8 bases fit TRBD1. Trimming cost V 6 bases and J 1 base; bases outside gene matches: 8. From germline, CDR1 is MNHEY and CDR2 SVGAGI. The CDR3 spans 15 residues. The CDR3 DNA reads TGTGCCAGCAGATCAGGACAGGGCGTTTCCTACGAGCAGTACTTC. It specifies CASRSGQGVSYEQYF.

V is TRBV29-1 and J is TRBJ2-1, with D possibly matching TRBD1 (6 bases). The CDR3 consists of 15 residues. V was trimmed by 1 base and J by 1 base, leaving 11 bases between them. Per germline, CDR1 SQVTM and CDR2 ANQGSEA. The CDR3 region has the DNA TGCAGCGTTGAAGGGGGGACACATTCCTACAATGAGCAGTTCTTC. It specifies CSVEGGTHSYNEQFF.